The source of this T cell receptor beta chain is a study of shared clonotypes between healthy human individuals. Study-wide results and limits: Naive CD4 clonotype sharing across a handful of donors was 4% to 5%. Relative to memory subsets, naive subsets generally showed larger estimated richness. Researchers sampled blood only, noting tissue repertoires likely differ.

The CDR3 extends over 15 amino acids. The V gene's germline CDR1 is KGHSH and CDR2 LQKENI. V was clipped by 4 bases and J by 5 bases; unmatched bases: 2. Here immunoSEQ multiplex PCR was the method, and the copy in TCRdb shows in-frame clones only, minus some. The sample has approximately 2.5 million clones, around 94% seen once; the top ten hold 0.11% to 0.15%. Notes on this clone: The antigen remains undetermined.

Into CD45RA+ naive and CD45RA-negative memory subsets, the CD4+ cells were split. The chain links TRBV18 to TRBJ2-3; 14 bases line up with TRBD2. The source material was naive CD4+ T cells sorted from blood. Subset noted: CD45RA+ positively selected. This receptor was identified in a man aged 18 to 29 in good health. The CDR3, as DNA: TGTGCCAGCTCACGACTAGCGGGAGGGCAAGATACGCAGTATTTT. Protein sequence: CASSRLAGGQDTQYF. Variable domain in full (rest from reference TRBV18 and TRBJ2-3): NAGVMQNPRHLVRRRGQEARLRCSPMKGHSHVYWYRQLPEEGLKFMVYLQKENIIDESGMPKERFSAEFPKEGPSILRIQQVVRGDSAAYFCASSRLAGGQDTQYFGPGTRLTVL.